One sample yielded the 25 T cell receptor beta chains listed below, sequenced in a study of blood T cell repertoires in COVID-19. Data came from immunoSEQ multiplex PCR; TCRdb stores just in-frame clones and leaves some out. The repertoire includes about 230,000 clones, under 90% of them detected once, and approximately 4.3% sits in the top ten. The sequenced sample was PBMCs or T cells enriched from blood (not recorded which). These TCRs come from a woman aged 25 to 39 with acute COVID-19.

The chain combines TRBV4-3 with TRBJ2-3; D is perhaps TRBD2 (6 bases). V lost 4 bases and J 2 bases, leaving 19 bases between the germline ends. This CDR3 has 17 residues. From germline, CDR1 is LGHNA and CDR2 YSLEER. CDR3 coding DNA: TGCGCCAGCAGCCGATGGGGACTGGCGGAGGTCACAGATACGCAGTATTTT. Translating gives CASSRWGLAEVTDTQYF.

The gene calls are TRBV25-1 and TRBJ1-2, with D possibly TRBD1 on 6 matching bases. V lost 7 bases and J lost 2, with 11 bases in between. The CDR3 sequence is 13 residues long. Per the germline V gene, CDR1 is MGHDK and CDR2 is SYGVNS. CDR3 in amino acids: CASTGAGNYGYTF. CDR3 nucleotides: TGTGCCAGCACAGGGGCCGGAAACTATGGCTACACCTTC.

The chain couples TRBV4-2 to TRBJ1-3; 8 bases line up with TRBD1. Germline CDR1 LGHNA, CDR2 YNFKEQ. The CDR3 covers 14 residues. With V trimmed by 6 bases and J by 2 bases, 3 bases remained unmatched. The CDR3 coding sequence is TGTGCCAGCAGTCGGGACAGGACTGGAAACACCATATATTTT. Translating gives CASSRDRTGNTIYF.

The chain carries TRBV10-1 and TRBJ1-2; possible D gene TRBD1, 5 bases. V lost 6 bases, J lost 3 bases, and 17 bases lay in between. Germline loops: CDR1 WNHNN, CDR2 SYGVQD (reference sequence). The CDR3 length is 15 residues. The CDR3 sequence: CASSGGIGADYGYTF. CDR3 coding DNA: TGCGCCAGCAGCGGGGGGATAGGGGCGGACTATGGCTACACCTTC.

V and J are TRBV5-5 and TRBJ1-2; no reliable D call. This CDR3 spans 15 amino acids. Trimming pared 0 bases from V and 4 bases from J, leaving 13 bases between. The germline CDR1 and CDR2 sequences are SGHKS and YYEKEE (reference sequence). CDR3 coding DNA: TGTGCCAGCAGCTTGGAACCAGTCGTCTCCTATGGCTACACCTTC. Its protein is CASSLEPVVSYGYTF. The variable domain in full, completed from reference TRBV5-5 and TRBJ1-2, reads DAGVTQSPTHLIKTRGQQVTLRCSPISGHKSVSWYQQVLGQGPQFIFQYYEKEERGRGNFPDRFSARQFPNYSSELNVNALLLGDSALYLCASSLEPVVSYGYTFGSGTRLTVV.

The rearrangement joins TRBV18 to TRBJ2-7, with D unclear. The V and J ends lost 2 bases and 4 bases respectively, with 12 bases between them. Germline V gene lookup returns CDR1 KGHSH and CDR2 LQKENI. This CDR3 has 14 residues. In nucleotides, the CDR3 is TGTGCCAGCTCACCAGGCCCCCCCCCATACGAGCAGTACTTC. Translating gives CASSPGPPPYEQYF.

The gene calls are TRBV29-1 and TRBJ2-7, with D uncertain. The CDR3 totals 12 residues. Trimming stripped 1 base from V and 2 bases from J, with 6 bases between. CDR1 is SQVTM, CDR2 ANQGSEA, per germline. CDR3 amino acids: CSVEGDTYEQYF. The CDR3 bases are TGCAGCGTTGAAGGCGATACCTACGAGCAGTACTTC.

The rearrangement uses TRBV10-3 and TRBJ1-1; D might be TRBD1 (5 bases). This CDR3 is built from 14 residues. Germline V gene data show CDR1 as ENHRY and CDR2 as SYGVKD. Trimming left V 8 bases short and J 1 base short, with 14 bases between. CDR3 amino acids: CAIGRGLRNTEAFF. The CDR3 DNA reads as TGTGCCATCGGAAGGGGACTCAGGAACACTGAAGCTTTCTTT.

The genes are TRBV5-4 and TRBJ2-7, with 10 bases that match TRBD1. CDR3 length: 15 residues. Per germline, CDR1 SGHNT and CDR2 YYREEE (reference sequence). J gave up 6 bases and V 4 bases, and 10 bases lay outside the gene matches. CDR3 bases: TGTGCCAGCAGCCTTCCGGGACAGGGGAGTTTCGAGCAGTACTTC. Its translation is CASSLPGQGSFEQYF.

V gene TRBV7-6 combines with J gene TRBJ1-6, with D uncertain. This CDR3 comprises 13 residues. Trimming cost V 0 bases and J 8 bases, with 5 bases left between them. CDR1 is SGHVS, CDR2 FNYEAQ, per germline. Written as DNA, the CDR3 is TGTGCCAGCAGCTTAGCGCAGGATTCACCCCTCCACTTT. As protein: CASSLAQDSPLHF.

CDR3 sequence: CASSLGTQGDIQYF. The CDR3 nucleotides read TGTGCCAGCAGCTTAGGAACACAGGGAGACATTCAGTACTTC. The chain combines TRBV11-3 with TRBJ2-4, with a tentative D call TRBD1 (6 bases). Germline values: CDR1 SGHNT, CDR2 YENEEA. The V gene lost 1 base and the J gene lost 8 bases, with 12 bases spanning the gap. This CDR3 has 14 residues.

The table lists this clone with a count of one. The chain couples TRBV3-1 (or the pseudogene TRBV3-2) to TRBJ2-5; possibly TRBD2 for D (7 bases). Trimming took off 4 bases at V and 5 bases at J, with 26 bases between the two ends. The CDR3 runs to 18 residues. Per the germline V gene, CDR1 is LGHDT and CDR2 is YNNKEL (reference sequence). The CDR3 reads CASSLVPLGAGEWETQYF. The DNA for the CDR3 is TGTGCCAGCAGCCTCGTTCCGCTGGGGGCGGGGGAGTGGGAGACCCAGTACTTC.

The chain couples TRBV6-5 to TRBJ2-1, with TRBD2 matching 7 bases. This CDR3 contains 14 residues. Germline trimming cut 4 bases from V and 6 bases from J; bases unmatched to any gene: 6. CDR1 is MNHEY, CDR2 SVGAGI, per germline. The CDR3 here is CASSFLGGVNEQFF. The CDR3 DNA sequence: TGTGCCAGCAGTTTCCTGGGGGGGGTCAATGAGCAGTTCTTC.

This rearrangement joins TRBV29-1 to TRBJ1-1, with 8 positions matching TRBD1. CDR1 and CDR2 from the germline V gene are SQVTM and ANQGSEA. V gave up 7 bases and J gave up 1 base; unmatched junction bases: 5. The length of the CDR3 is 13 residues. In nucleotides, the CDR3 is TGCAGCGCGCCGGGACAGGAGAACACTGAAGCTTTCTTT. Protein: CSAPGQENTEAFF.

This chain joins TRBV5-4 and TRBJ2-5; TRBD1 is a possible D gene (6 bases). Trimming cost V 8 bases and J 2 bases, with 13 bases left between them. Per germline, CDR1 SGHNT and CDR2 YYREEE (reference sequence). CDR3 length: 13 residues. CDR3 coding DNA: TGTGCCAGGTCCGGGACACCTCAAGAGACCCAGTACTTC. Encoded protein: CARSGTPQETQYF.

This clone was recorded many times. The genes are TRBV15 and TRBJ2-7; TRBD1 matches at 8 bases. Germline V CDR1 and CDR2: LNHNV, YYDKDF (reference sequence). This CDR3 has 16 residues. The V gene end was trimmed by 0 bases and the J gene end by 4 bases; junction bases not matched to a gene: 8. The chain's CDR3 is CATSREGGQGQYEQYF. For the CDR3, the DNA is TGTGCCACCAGCAGAGAAGGAGGACAGGGACAATACGAGCAGTACTTC. The complete variable domain, with remaining parts taken from reference TRBV15 and TRBJ2-7, reads DAMVIQNPRYQVTQFGKPVTLSCSQTLNHNVMYWYQQKSSQAPKLLFHYYDKDFNNEADTPDNFQSRRPNTSFCFLDIRSPGLGDTAMYLCATSREGGQGQYEQYFGPGTRLTVT.

The chain uses TRBV6-5 and TRBJ1-4; a weak D match, TRBD1 (6 bases). This CDR3 is built from 14 residues. V shed 5 bases and J shed 8 bases, with 15 bases lying between them. The germline V gene encodes CDR1 MNHEY and CDR2 SVGAGI. DNA for the CDR3: TGTGCCAGCAGTAAATGGGACAAGGGAGAAAAACTGTTTTTT. Translated, it gives CASSKWDKGEKLFF.

The chain links TRBV7-2 to TRBJ1-6; the match to TRBD1 covers 9 bases. V was clipped by 4 bases and J by 7 bases; unmatched bases: 5. The CDR3 is 15 amino acids. Germline V gene sequence: CDR1 SGHTA, CDR2 FQGNSA. CDR3 protein: CASSSAQGANSPLHF. CDR3 nucleotide sequence: TGTGCCAGCAGCTCAGCACAGGGGGCGAATTCACCCCTCCACTTT.

This chain uses TRBV4-1 with TRBJ1-1, with D tentatively TRBD1 (6 bases). Germline CDR1 MGHRA, CDR2 YSYEKL. The CDR3 is 15 amino acids. V gave up 0 bases and J gave up 3 bases, with 11 bases separating them. In nucleotides, the CDR3 is TGCGCCAGCAGCCAAGAGGGGCAGGGGCACACTGAAGCTTTCTTT. Translated: CASSQEGQGHTEAFF.

The gene calls are TRBV30 and TRBJ1-1; D not resolved. V lost 5 bases to trimming and J lost 3 bases, with 10 bases between them. The CDR3 runs to 12 residues. Germline-derived CDR1 and CDR2 are GTSNPN and SVGIG (reference sequence). CDR3: CAWGSGYTEAFF. CDR3 nucleotide sequence: TGTGCCTGGGGGTCAGGATACACTGAAGCTTTCTTT.

The CDR3 DNA follows: TGTGCCAGCAGCTCCACAGCGGTACCTTTCTTT. This translates into CASSSTAVPFF. The chain joins TRBV28 to TRBJ1-1; no definite D call. V was clipped by 6 bases and J by 12 bases, with 14 bases between them. Germline V gene data show CDR1 as MDHEN and CDR2 as SYDVKM. The CDR3 totals 11 residues.

CDR3 sequence reads: CASSGDSFYGYTF. In DNA, the CDR3 is TGCGCCAGCAGCGGCGACAGCTTTTATGGCTACACCTTC. The V gene is TRBV5-1, the J gene TRBJ1-2; D perhaps matches TRBD1 (5 bases). The V gene lost 4 bases and the J gene lost 5 bases, with 12 bases spanning the gap. Germline CDR1 is SGHRS and CDR2 is YFSETQ. This CDR3 is built from 13 residues.

On this clone: Other nucleotide sequences from this sample produce the same CDR3. The chain employs TRBV27 and TRBJ1-5; no definite D call. This CDR3 region has 12 residues. In germline, CDR1 is MNHEY, CDR2 SMNVEV (reference sequence). V shed 3 bases and J shed 3 bases, with 3 bases lying between them. The CDR3 region is CASSFLNQPQHF. For the CDR3, the DNA is TGTGCCAGCAGTTTCCTCAATCAGCCCCAGCATTTT.

The chain combines TRBV11-2 with TRBJ2-7; 8 bases line up with TRBD2. V lost 5 bases and J lost 3; bases outside the gene matches: 9. From germline, CDR1 is SGHAT and CDR2 FQNNGV. CDR3 size: 15 residues. CDR3 in amino acids: CASSSSGGGYYEQYF. The CDR3 region has the DNA TGTGCCAGCAGCAGCAGCGGCGGGGGGTACTACGAGCAGTACTTC.

The rearrangement uses TRBV18 and TRBJ2-1; 8 nucleotides agree with TRBD1. Germline V gives CDR1 KGHSH, CDR2 LQKENI. Trimming removed 0 bases from V and 6 bases from J; junction bases left unmatched: 1. This CDR3 has 14 residues. CDR3 loop: CASSPPGTGNEQFF. The CDR3 DNA is TGTGCCAGCTCACCACCCGGGACAGGCAATGAGCAGTTCTTC.